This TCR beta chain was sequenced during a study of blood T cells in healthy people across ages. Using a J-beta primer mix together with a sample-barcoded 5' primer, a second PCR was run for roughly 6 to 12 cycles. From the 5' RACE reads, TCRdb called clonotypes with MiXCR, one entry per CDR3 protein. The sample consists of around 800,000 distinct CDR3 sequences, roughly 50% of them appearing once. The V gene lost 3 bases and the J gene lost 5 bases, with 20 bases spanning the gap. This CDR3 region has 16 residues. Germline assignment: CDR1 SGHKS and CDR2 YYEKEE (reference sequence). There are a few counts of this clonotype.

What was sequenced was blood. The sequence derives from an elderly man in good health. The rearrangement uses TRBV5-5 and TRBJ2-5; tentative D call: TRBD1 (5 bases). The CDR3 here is CASSWNFRGSGETQYF. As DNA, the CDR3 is TGTGCCAGCAGCTGGAACTTTAGGGGATCGGGCGAGACCCAGTACTTC. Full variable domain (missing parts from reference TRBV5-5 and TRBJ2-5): DAGVTQSPTHLIKTRGQQVTLRCSPISGHKSVSWYQQVLGQGPQFIFQYYEKEERGRGNFPDRFSARQFPNYSSELNVNALLLGDSALYLCASSWNFRGSGETQYFGPGTRLLVL.